The TCR beta chain under discussion was sequenced for a study of cytomegalovirus exposure and HLA in healthy donors. Findings of the study overall: A previous analysis found most TCR beta V segments productive roughly 90% or roughly 30% of the time.

Details on this clone: No antigen is known for it.

The study ran its PCR with 60 Vbeta and 13 Jbeta primers. The assay was immunoSEQ multiplex PCR, and TCRdb's table has in-frame clones only and misses some. The sample yields fewer than 250,000 clones, roughly 87% seen once. This CDR3 spans 12 amino acids. Between the trimmed V and J ends, which lost 5 bases and 10 bases, there was a span of 12 bases. The germline CDR1 and CDR2 sequences are SNHLY and FYNNEI. V is TRBV2 and J is TRBJ2-1; a weak D match, TRBD2 (6 bases). The source is a boy between 2 and 10 years old in good health and CMV-seronegative. Specimen: PBMCs. Here the CDR3 DNA reads TGTGCCAGCAGTCTCCGGGGGATAGAGCAGTTCTTC. This gives the protein CASSLRGIEQFF.